A single sample is the source of the 7 T cell receptor beta chains below, sequenced in a study of regulatory dendritic cells for organ transplantation. Sorted T cells were CFSE-labeled and cultured four to five days with allogeneic regulatory or mature dendritic cells at 1:10. No antigens are known for them. Assay used: immunoSEQ multiplex PCR; TCRdb lists only in-frame clones, some missing. The table has fewer than 25,000 clones, less than 90% seen once. The sequencing input was naive CD4+ T cells from blood cultured with dendritic cells. Documented subset: CD45RA+ naive T cells. Receptors originate from a human donor in good health.

V usage is TRBV9 and J usage is TRBJ2-1, with D possibly being TRBD1 (6 bases). The CDR3 has 14 residues. CDR1 and CDR2 from the germline V gene are SGDLS and YYNGEE. V shed 3 bases and J shed 2 bases, with 9 bases lying between them. The CDR3 DNA reads TGTGCCAGCAGCGAGGGGGAACCCTACAATGAGCAGTTCTTC. Protein sequence: CASSEGEPYNEQFF.

The V and J genes are TRBV5-5 and TRBJ2-5; D is unresolved. Germline V lookup: CDR1 SGHKS, CDR2 YYEKEE (reference sequence). The CDR3 spans 16 residues. The germline V and J ends were trimmed by 4 bases and 5 bases, with 21 bases remaining between them. The CDR3 DNA reads TGTGCCAGCAGCGAGCATACCGGACCTATGGGGGAGACCCAGTACTTC. Translating gives CASSEHTGPMGETQYF.

The J gene is TRBJ1-5, the V gene TRBV2; 7 positions match TRBD1. The V and J ends lost 4 bases and 3 bases, in that order; junction bases with no gene match: 3. This CDR3 spans 14 amino acids. Per the germline V gene, CDR1 is SNHLY and CDR2 is FYNNEI. DNA for the CDR3: TGTGCCAGCAGTGGGGACAGTTACAATCAGCCCCAGCATTTT. Translating it yields CASSGDSYNQPQHF.

The chain joins TRBV18 to TRBJ1-4, with a weak D call TRBD1 (5 bases). This CDR3 region has 14 residues. Trimming shortened V by 3 bases and J by 6 bases, and 11 bases separated the two germline ends. The germline gives CDR1 KGHSH, CDR2 LQKENI. DNA of the CDR3: TGTGCCAGCTCACCGACAGCCGGTGATGAAAAACTGTTTTTT. Protein: CASSPTAGDEKLFF. The full variable domain, rest sourced from reference TRBV18 and TRBJ1-4, is NAGVMQNPRHLVRRRGQEARLRCSPMKGHSHVYWYRQLPEEGLKFMVYLQKENIIDESGMPKERFSAEFPKEGPSILRIQQVVRGDSAAYFCASSPTAGDEKLFFGSGTQLSVL.

A single count supports this clone. This rearrangement joins TRBV6-1 to TRBJ1-5; no definite D call. This CDR3 is 15 amino acids long. From germline, CDR1 is MNHNS and CDR2 SASEGT. V shed 4 bases and J shed 2 bases, with 12 bases lying between them. CDR3: CASSVEASRNQPQHF. In nucleotides, the CDR3 is TGTGCCAGCAGTGTGGAGGCGTCGCGCAATCAGCCCCAGCATTTT.

V is TRBV4-3 and J is TRBJ2-7; the D gene could be TRBD1 or TRBD2 (5 bases each). Germline V gene lookup returns CDR1 LGHNA and CDR2 YSLEER. The CDR3 has 14 residues. V was cut by 7 bases and J by 3 bases, with 16 bases left in between. The CDR3 DNA reads TGCGCCAGCATCCAGGGAGAGCTGTACTACGAGCAGTACTTC. The encoded protein is CASIQGELYYEQYF.

A few counts support this clone. The CDR3 DNA sequence: TGTGCCAGCAGCTTAACGTCGCAGGGGGCGTACACCTTC. Encoded protein: CASSLTSQGAYTF. V is TRBV7-2 and J is TRBJ1-2; 8 bases are a match to TRBD1. There are 13 residues in the CDR3. The germline V gene has CDR1 SGHTA and CDR2 FQGNSA. With V trimmed by 2 bases and J by 11 bases, 7 bases remained unmatched.